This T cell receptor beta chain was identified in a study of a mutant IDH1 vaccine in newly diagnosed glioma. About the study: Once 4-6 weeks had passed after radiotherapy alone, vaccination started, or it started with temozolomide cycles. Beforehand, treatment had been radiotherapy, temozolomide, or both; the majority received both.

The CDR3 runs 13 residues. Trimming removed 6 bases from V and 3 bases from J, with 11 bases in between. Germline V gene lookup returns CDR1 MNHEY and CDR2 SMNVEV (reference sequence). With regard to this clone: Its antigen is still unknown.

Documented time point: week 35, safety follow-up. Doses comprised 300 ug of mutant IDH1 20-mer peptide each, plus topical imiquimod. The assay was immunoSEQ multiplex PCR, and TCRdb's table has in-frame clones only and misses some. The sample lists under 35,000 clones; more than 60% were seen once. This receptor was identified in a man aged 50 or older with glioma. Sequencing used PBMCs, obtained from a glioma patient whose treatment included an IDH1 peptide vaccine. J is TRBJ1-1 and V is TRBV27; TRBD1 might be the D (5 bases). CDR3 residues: CASRLSGHTEAFF. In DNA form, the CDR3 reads TGTGCCAGCAGGCTGTCGGGGCACACTGAAGCTTTCTTT.